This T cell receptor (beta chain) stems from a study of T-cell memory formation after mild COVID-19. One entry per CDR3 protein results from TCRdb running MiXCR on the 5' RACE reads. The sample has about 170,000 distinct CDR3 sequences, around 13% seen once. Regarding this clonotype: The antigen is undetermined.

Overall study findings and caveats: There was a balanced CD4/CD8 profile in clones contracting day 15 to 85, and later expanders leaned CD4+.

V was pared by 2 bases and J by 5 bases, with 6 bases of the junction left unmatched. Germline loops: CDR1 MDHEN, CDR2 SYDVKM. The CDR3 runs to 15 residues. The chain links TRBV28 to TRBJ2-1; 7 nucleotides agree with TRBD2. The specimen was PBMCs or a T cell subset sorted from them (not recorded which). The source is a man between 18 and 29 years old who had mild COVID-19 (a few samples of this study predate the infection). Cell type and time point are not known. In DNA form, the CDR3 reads TGTGCCAGCAGTTTACTCCTAGCGGTGAACAATGAGCAGTTCTTC. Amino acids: CASSLLLAVNNEQFF.